This T cell receptor beta chain was identified during a study of T cells in Graves' hyperthyroidism and ophthalmopathy. General study findings and limits: Ophthalmopathy was predicted by the model a median of 6.5 months ahead of onset.

This clonotype has ten or more counts. The antigen is not known. Amplification of TCR beta CDR3 regions used RNA as the template. First-round RT-PCR with HTBI primers amplified the TCR CDR3 region. MiXCR, applied by TCRdb to the multiplex PCR reads, yields one record per CDR3 protein. The top ten hold 7.1% of the sample, which has nearly 600,000 distinct CDR3 sequences, around 14% seen once. CDR1 and CDR2 (germline): SGHTA, FQGNSA. This CDR3 is built from 16 residues. V lost 3 bases, J lost 5 bases, and 11 bases stayed unmatched. Sequencing was carried out using blood. This receptor was identified in a woman between 18 and 29 years old with Graves' ophthalmopathy. V usage is TRBV7-2 and J usage is TRBJ2-7; 9 nucleotides align to TRBD2. For the CDR3, the DNA is TGTGCCAGCAGCTTCGGGAGGACTAGCGTAACCCACGAGCAGTACTTC. It is translated as CASSFGRTSVTHEQYF.